This TCR beta chain originates from a study of CD8 T cells in Susac syndrome. Random hexamers were used to reverse transcribe an amount of about 0.45 to 1 ug RNA. The immunoSEQ assay covered 54 Vbeta and 13 Jbeta segments for CDR3. TCRdb used MiXCR to reprocess the immunoSEQ multiplex PCR reads, holding one entry per CDR3 protein. Seen here are 130,000 to 150,000 distinct CDR3 sequences, approximately 95% observed once, and the top ten hold roughly 0.27%. With 5 bases clipped from V and 6 bases from J, the junction kept 9 bases outside the gene matches. Germline V gene lookup returns CDR1 LGHDT and CDR2 YNNKEL (reference sequence). The CDR3 sequence is 15 residues long. CD8+ and CD4+ T cells taken from blood had their TCR beta sequenced. It was healthy donors who served as the controls, matched for age and sex. Negative isolation yielded the CD8+ and CD4+ T cells, while FACS enriched the TEMRA cells.

Input material: CD8+ T cells from PBMCs. The origin of this receptor is a human donor in good health. The chain joins TRBV3-1 to TRBJ2-7, with 11 bases lining up with TRBD2. CDR3 sequence (DNA): TGTGCCAGCAGCAACCCGACTAGCGGGATGGCCGAGCAGTACTTC. The encoded protein is CASSNPTSGMAEQYF.